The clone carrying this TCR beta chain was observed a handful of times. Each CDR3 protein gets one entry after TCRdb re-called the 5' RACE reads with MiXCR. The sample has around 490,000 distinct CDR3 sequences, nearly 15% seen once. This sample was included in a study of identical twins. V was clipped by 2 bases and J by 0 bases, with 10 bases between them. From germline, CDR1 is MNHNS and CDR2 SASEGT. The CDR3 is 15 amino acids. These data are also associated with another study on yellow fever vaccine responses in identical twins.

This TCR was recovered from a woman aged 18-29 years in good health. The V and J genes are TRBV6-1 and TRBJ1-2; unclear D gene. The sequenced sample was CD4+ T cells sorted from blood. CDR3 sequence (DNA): TGTGCCAGCAGTGAACGAGCGGAGACTAACTATGGCTACACCTTC. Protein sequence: CASSERAETNYGYTF.